Each of the 18 T cell receptor beta chains below was sequenced from the same sample in a study of T cells in Graves' hyperthyroidism and ophthalmopathy. TCR beta CDR3 regions were amplified from RNA. During a first-round RT-PCR of the TCR CDR3, the HTBI primer set was used. TCRdb re-analysed the multiplex PCR reads in MiXCR, keeping a single row per CDR3 protein. The sample lists 600,000 to 900,000 distinct CDR3 sequences, 16% occurring once. The sequenced material came from blood. The receptors were gathered from a man in his late teens or twenties with Graves' hyperthyroidism.

CDR3 nucleotides: TGTGCCACCAGCAGAGAATGGGCCAGATACACCGGGGAGCTGTTTTTT. This translates into CATSREWARYTGELFF. J is TRBJ2-2 and V is TRBV15; the D is unclear. The V and J ends lost 0 bases and 3 bases respectively, with 11 bases between them. This CDR3 is built from 16 residues. CDR1 LNHNV and CDR2 YYDKDF come from the germline V gene (reference sequence). The complete variable domain, with remaining parts taken from reference TRBV15 and TRBJ2-2, reads DAMVIQNPRYQVTQFGKPVTLSCSQTLNHNVMYWYQQKSSQAPKLLFHYYDKDFNNEADTPDNFQSRRPNTSFCFLDIRSPGLGDTAMYLCATSREWARYTGELFFGEGSRLTVL.

In its sample, this clonotype was seen many times. This chain joins TRBV13 and TRBJ2-7; D is unresolved. Germline CDR1 reads PRHDT; CDR2 reads FYEKMQ (reference sequence). The V gene lost 1 base and the J gene lost 7 bases, with 8 bases spanning the gap. CDR3 length: 12 amino acids. The DNA of the CDR3 is TGTGCCAGCAGCTTAGATCCGTTGGAGCAGTACTTC. This encodes CASSLDPLEQYF.

This clonotype was picked up a small number of times. This rearrangement joins TRBV6-2 or TRBV6-3 to TRBJ2-3, with 12 bases matching TRBD2. CDR1 MNHEY and CDR2 SVGEGT come from the germline V gene. The CDR3 is 20 residues long. With V trimmed by 5 bases and J by 7 bases, 22 bases remained unmatched. As DNA, the CDR3 is TGTGCCAGCAGTAACCTACACGGACTAGCGGGGCCGAAAGCTACGAATACGCAGTATTTT. Translation: CASSNLHGLAGPKATNTQYF.

The chain couples TRBV12-3 or TRBV12-4 to TRBJ2-5; 9 nucleotides match TRBD2. V lost 6 bases, J lost 7 bases, and 12 bases stayed unmatched. The length of the CDR3 is 15 residues. CDR3 DNA: TGTGCCAGCAGGGACGTAGCGGGAGTTTTAGGGACCCAGTACTTC. This translates into CASRDVAGVLGTQYF.

The table lists this clonotype with a few counts. The chain joins TRBV7-9 to TRBJ2-7; 7 bases are shared with TRBD2. Germline V gene data show CDR1 as SEHNR and CDR2 as FQNEAQ (reference sequence). The CDR3 covers 16 residues. Germline trimming cut 5 bases from V and 5 bases from J; bases unmatched to any gene: 15. The DNA for the CDR3 is TGTGCCAGCAGCCCCTATATAGGCGGGAGAGTCAACGAGCAGTACTTC. This encodes CASSPYIGGRVNEQYF.

In its sample, this clonotype was seen many times. The rearrangement links TRBV28 to TRBJ2-7; 8 bases agree with TRBD2. The CDR3 has 15 amino acids. Germline CDR1 and CDR2: MDHEN and SYDVKM. J gave up 4 bases and V 6 bases, and 11 bases lay outside the gene matches. The CDR3 region is CASSGVASGPYEQYF. CDR3 DNA: TGTGCCAGCAGCGGCGTGGCTAGCGGGCCGTACGAGCAGTACTTC.

This clonotype came up many times. The gene calls are TRBV30 and TRBJ1-6; D uncertain. CDR3 length equals 12 residues. Trimming cost V 5 bases and J 10 bases, with 12 bases left between them. In germline, CDR1 is GTSNPN, CDR2 SVGIG (reference sequence). The CDR3 DNA reads TGTGCCTGGGTCCGCCTCGGGTCACCCCTCCACTTT. Its protein is CAWVRLGSPLHF.

This clonotype has a count of ten or more. The chain is built from TRBV2 and TRBJ2-7; D remains unclear. V was clipped by 7 bases and J by 0 bases, with 10 bases between them. In germline, CDR1 is SNHLY, CDR2 FYNNEI. There are 13 residues in the CDR3. DNA for the CDR3: TGTGCCAGCAAGGCTTCGAGCTCCTACGAGCAGTACTTC. It translates to CASKASSSYEQYF.

A few counts support this clonotype. V and J are TRBV6-1 and TRBJ2-7; TRBD2 agrees at 8 bases. Trimming removed 3 bases from V and 0 bases from J; junction bases left unmatched: 7. From germline, CDR1 is MNHNS and CDR2 SASEGT. This CDR3 has 16 residues. The CDR3 DNA reads as TGTGCCAGCAGTGAGGTCCTAGCGGGCCTCTCCTACGAGCAGTACTTC. Its protein is CASSEVLAGLSYEQYF.

V gene TRBV11-2 combines with J gene TRBJ2-1, with TRBD1 identical over 11 bases. The J call is uncertain, as TRBJ2-7 better fits the DNA end. This CDR3 is 17 amino acids long. Germline values: CDR1 SGHAT, CDR2 FQNNGV. The CDR3 DNA is TGTGCCAGCAGCTTCGGACAGGGGGCGACTTTTTACAATGAGCAGTACTTC. Translated: CASSFGQGATFYNEQYF.

The V gene is TRBV28, the J gene TRBJ2-3; unclear D gene. Germline CDR1 and CDR2: MDHEN and SYDVKM. This CDR3 comprises 13 residues. V dropped 5 bases and J dropped 6 bases, with 12 bases sitting between them. CDR3 bases: TGTGCCAGCAGTGGCACGGTTGTCGATACGCAGTATTTT. It codes for CASSGTVVDTQYF. Combining the CDR3 with reference TRBV28 and TRBJ2-3 gives the whole variable domain DVKVTQSSRYLVKRTGEKVFLECVQDMDHENMFWYRQDPGLGLRLIYFSYDVKMKEKGDIPEGYSVSREKKERFSLILESASTNQTSMYLCASSGTVVDTQYFGPGTRLTVL.

This clonotype appeared many times. The chain is built from TRBV24-1 and TRBJ2-7, with 10 bases identical to TRBD1. Per germline, CDR1 KGHDR and CDR2 SFDVKD. The CDR3 loop spans 15 amino acids. V lost 4 bases, J lost 7 bases, and 9 bases stayed unmatched. CDR3 sequence (DNA): TGTGCCACCAGTGACCCGGGACAGGGGAGGGAGGAGCAGTACTTC. Protein: CATSDPGQGREEQYF.

There are a few counts of this clonotype. This chain uses TRBV19 with TRBJ1-2, with TRBD1 matching over 7 bases. Germline trimming cut 7 bases from V and 8 bases from J; bases unmatched to any gene: 16. Looked up from germline, CDR1 is LNHDA and CDR2 is SQIVND (reference sequence). The CDR3 runs 15 residues. CDR3 region: CASISLLDRVHGYTF. CDR3 nucleotides: TGTGCCAGTATTTCCCTCCTCGACAGGGTACACGGCTACACCTTC.

The chain is built from TRBV19 and TRBJ2-7; 13 bases map to TRBD2. This CDR3 region has 17 residues. Germline lookup yields CDR1 LNHDA and CDR2 SQIVND (reference sequence). The V segment lost 9 bases and the J segment 0 bases; nucleotides outside the gene matches: 11. The CDR3 spells CASEPGTSGTGSYEQYF. CDR3 nucleotide sequence: TGTGCCAGCGAACCCGGGACTAGCGGGACAGGCTCCTACGAGCAGTACTTC.

This clonotype was seen a few times. The chain joins TRBV7-9 to TRBJ2-4; D is undetermined. Per germline, CDR1 SEHNR and CDR2 FQNEAQ (reference sequence). V shed 2 bases and J shed 1 base, with 12 bases lying between them. The CDR3 has 16 residues. CDR3: CASSLSKGHAKNIQYF. CDR3 bases: TGTGCCAGCAGCTTAAGCAAGGGTCACGCCAAAAACATTCAGTACTTC.

Turning to this clonotype: A much larger clone is a single base away; this may be a read error. The V call is TRBV6-2 or TRBV6-3, the J call TRBJ2-2; D is possibly TRBD1 (6 bases). Per germline, CDR1 MNHEY and CDR2 SVGEGT. Deletions cut 2 bases from V and 4 bases from J, with 8 bases between. The CDR3 sequence is 14 residues long. CDR3 bases: TGTGCCAGCAGTTACAGGGGGAGCACCGGGGAGCTGTTTTTT. It specifies CASSYRGSTGELFF.

This clonotype was observed at least ten times. V usage is TRBV18 and J usage is TRBJ2-7; 8 nucleotides agree with TRBD1. With V trimmed by 2 bases and J by 2 bases, 2 bases remained unmatched. The germline gives CDR1 KGHSH, CDR2 LQKENI. The CDR3 consists of 14 residues. The CDR3 region has the DNA TGTGCCAGCTCACCAGACAGGGGTACCTACGAGCAGTACTTC. Protein product: CASSPDRGTYEQYF.

The rearrangement joins TRBV19 to TRBJ1-1; D might be TRBD1 (5 bases). Germline assignment: CDR1 LNHDA and CDR2 SQIVND (reference sequence). V lost 4 bases to trimming and J lost 6 bases, with 15 bases between them. This CDR3 comprises 14 residues. The CDR3 coding sequence is TGTGCCAGTAGTACCCCGGGAGGGGCCGCTGAAGCTTTCTTT. This encodes CASSTPGGAAEAFF.